The 23 T cell receptor beta chains below were found in one sample sequenced in a study of shared clonotypes between healthy human individuals. This table comes from immunoSEQ multiplex PCR, and its TCRdb copy is limited to in-frame clones, with some not included. The table shows roughly 2.5 million clones, with around nine tenths occurring only once. What was sequenced was naive CD4+ T cells sorted from blood. The subset here: CD45RA+ positively selected. Receptors were obtained from a man aged 18 to 30 in good health.

The chain joins TRBV15 to TRBJ1-3; D unclear. The V end lost 0 bases, the J end lost 6 bases, and 12 bases lay between the germline ends. CDR3 length: 15 residues. Germline lookup yields CDR1 LNHNV and CDR2 YYDKDF (reference sequence). CDR3 DNA: TGTGCCACCAGCAGAGACCAGACAAGCAAAAACACCATATATTTT. It specifies CATSRDQTSKNTIYF. Based on the CDR3 plus reference TRBV15 and TRBJ1-3, the full variable domain is DAMVIQNPRYQVTQFGKPVTLSCSQTLNHNVMYWYQQKSSQAPKLLFHYYDKDFNNEADTPDNFQSRRPNTSFCFLDIRSPGLGDTAMYLCATSRDQTSKNTIYFGEGSWLTVV.

The gene calls are TRBV5-1 and TRBJ2-6, with D perhaps TRBD1 (6 bases). The V gene's germline CDR1 is SGHRS and CDR2 YFSETQ. Trimming stripped 2 bases from V and 0 bases from J, with 12 bases between. This CDR3 spans 17 amino acids. The CDR3 protein is CASSLGGVSSGANVLTF. The CDR3 DNA reads TGCGCCAGCAGCTTAGGGGGTGTAAGCTCTGGGGCCAACGTCCTGACTTTC.

As for this clone: The same CDR3 can be traced to other DNA sequences in this sample. The rearrangement joins TRBV11-2 to TRBJ2-2, with D uncertain. The CDR3 is 13 residues long. Germline CDR1 reads SGHAT; CDR2 reads FQNNGV. The V end was cut by 3 bases, the J end by 0 bases, with 2 bases between. The CDR3 reads CASSFTNTGELFF. The DNA of the CDR3 is TGTGCCAGCAGCTTCACGAACACCGGGGAGCTGTTTTTT.

The gene calls are TRBV5-5 and TRBJ2-7, with TRBD2 matching 9 bases. Germline trimming cut 2 bases from V and 3 bases from J; bases unmatched to any gene: 9. In germline, CDR1 is SGHKS, CDR2 YYEKEE (reference sequence). This CDR3 has 16 residues. The CDR3 loop reads CASSLVQAGGRYEQYF. CDR3 in DNA: TGTGCCAGCAGCTTAGTTCAAGCGGGAGGCCGCTACGAGCAGTACTTC. The entire variable domain, with the rest obtained from reference TRBV5-5 and TRBJ2-7, is as follows: DAGVTQSPTHLIKTRGQQVTLRCSPISGHKSVSWYQQVLGQGPQFIFQYYEKEERGRGNFPDRFSARQFPNYSSELNVNALLLGDSALYLCASSLVQAGGRYEQYFGPGTRLTVT.

The rearrangement joins TRBV6-6 to TRBJ2-2; D is possibly TRBD2 (5 bases). V lost 6 bases and J lost 4, with 9 bases in between. This CDR3 comprises 13 residues. Germline V CDR1 and CDR2: MNHNY, SVGAGI (reference sequence). The CDR3: CASRSGSTGELFF. The CDR3 DNA reads TGTGCCAGCAGAAGCGGAAGCACCGGGGAGCTGTTTTTT.

This clone was counted only a few times. The chain is built from TRBV2 and TRBJ1-5, with no clear D. Looked up from germline, CDR1 is SNHLY and CDR2 is FYNNEI. The CDR3 runs 14 residues. The V end lost 3 bases, the J end lost 0 bases, and 6 bases lay between the germline ends. The CDR3 DNA follows: TGTGCCAGCAGTGACTGGTATAGCAATCAGCCCCAGCATTTT. This encodes CASSDWYSNQPQHF.

The chain couples TRBV6-5 to TRBJ1-6; D is unresolved. This CDR3 has 16 residues. Trimming removed 0 bases at V and 0 bases at J, with 6 bases between. Germline CDR1 reads MNHEY; CDR2 reads SVGAGI. CDR3 protein: CASSYSISSYNSPLHF. CDR3 coding DNA: TGTGCCAGCAGTTACTCGATCAGCTCCTATAATTCACCCCTCCACTTT.

V and J are TRBV11-2 and TRBJ2-1; 8 nucleotides agree with TRBD2. CDR3 length: 14 amino acids. V dropped 5 bases and J dropped 4; count of bases not matched to a gene: 4. The germline CDR1 and CDR2 sequences are SGHAT and FQNNGV. CDR3 residues: CASSLASGYNEQFF. In nucleotides, the CDR3 is TGTGCCAGCAGCCTTGCTAGCGGGTACAATGAGCAGTTCTTC.

This sequence joins TRBV4-1 and TRBJ2-1, with 9 bases matching TRBD2. CDR1 is MGHRA, CDR2 YSYEKL, per germline. The junction had 13 bases not matched to a gene; V was cut back by 0 bases and J by 10 bases. The CDR3 consists of 17 residues. The CDR3 nucleotides read TGCGCCAGCAGCCAAGATAGGACGATGGTAGCGGGAGCGGAGCAGTTCTTC. Translated: CASSQDRTMVAGAEQFF.

This chain links TRBV7-9 with TRBJ2-5; 7 bases are a match to TRBD1. CDR3 size: 14 residues. Germline V gives CDR1 SEHNR, CDR2 FQNEAQ (reference sequence). The junction had 6 bases not matched to a gene; V was cut back by 4 bases and J by 4 bases. The CDR3 is CASSSLGTAETQYF. Written as DNA, the CDR3 is TGTGCCAGCAGCTCCCTAGGGACAGCAGAGACCCAGTACTTC.

V and J are TRBV9 and TRBJ2-1; tentative D call: TRBD2 (5 bases). Trimming took off 0 bases at V and 0 bases at J, with 7 bases between the two ends. The germline V gene has CDR1 SGDLS and CDR2 YYNGEE. This CDR3 region has 15 residues. CDR3 in amino acids: CASSVAADSYNEQFF. The CDR3 DNA sequence: TGTGCCAGCAGCGTAGCAGCGGACTCCTACAATGAGCAGTTCTTC.

J is TRBJ2-7 and V is TRBV7-2; TRBD1 or TRBD2 may be the D gene (5 bases each). The CDR3 extends over 20 amino acids. Deletions cut 0 bases from V and 0 bases from J, with 24 bases between. In germline, CDR1 is SGHTA, CDR2 FQGNSA. This CDR3 reads CASSLARPGPRTSSSYEQYF. The DNA for the CDR3 is TGTGCCAGCAGCTTAGCTCGCCCGGGACCCCGAACCTCCAGCTCCTACGAGCAGTACTTC. Together with reference TRBV7-2 and TRBJ2-7, the CDR3 gives the full variable domain: GAGVSQSPSNKVTEKGKDVELRCDPISGHTALYWYRQSLGQGLEFLIYFQGNSAPDKSGLPSDRFSAERTGGSVSTLTIQRTQQEDSAVYLCASSLARPGPRTSSSYEQYFGPGTRLTVT.

The V call is TRBV6-1, the J call TRBJ2-7; 9 bases agree with TRBD1. The junction had 7 bases not matched to a gene; V was cut back by 4 bases and J by 6 bases. The germline CDR1 and CDR2 sequences are MNHNS and SASEGT. The CDR3 covers 14 residues. The CDR3 DNA is TGTGCCAGCAGTGGACTGGACAGGGGAAGCGAGCAGTACTTC. Amino acids: CASSGLDRGSEQYF.

The rearrangement links TRBV10-2 to TRBJ2-7, with unresolved D. V gave up 10 bases and J gave up 3 bases, with 13 bases separating them. The CDR3 has 12 amino acids. The V gene's germline CDR1 is WSHSY and CDR2 SAAADI. CDR3 loop: CATLDLGYEQYF. CDR3 in DNA: TGCGCCACCCTGGACCTCGGCTACGAGCAGTACTTC.

This chain links TRBV7-9 with TRBJ2-1, with 9 bases lining up with TRBD1. Germline V gene data show CDR1 as SEHNR and CDR2 as FQNEAQ (reference sequence). This CDR3 spans 15 amino acids. The V segment lost 5 bases and the J segment 8 bases; nucleotides outside the gene matches: 10. Here the CDR3 DNA reads TGTGCCAGCAGCCGTCCCGGGACAGGGTCCGATGAGCAGTTCTTC. This translates into CASSRPGTGSDEQFF.

The chain carries TRBV27 and TRBJ2-1; the D is unclear. V was clipped by 4 bases and J by 4 bases, with 5 bases between them. Germline-derived CDR1 and CDR2 are MNHEY and SMNVEV (reference sequence). The length of the CDR3 is 12 residues. The CDR3 spells CASSSVYNEQFF. CDR3 nucleotide sequence: TGTGCCAGCAGTTCCGTTTACAATGAGCAGTTCTTC.

The chain combines TRBV7-2 with TRBJ1-6; D not resolved. Germline assignment: CDR1 SGHTA and CDR2 FQGNSA. Between the trimmed V and J ends, which lost 1 base and 10 bases, there was a span of 8 bases. There are 13 residues in the CDR3. The CDR3 bases are TGTGCCAGCAGCTTAGGGGTACGGTCACCCCTCCACTTT. This translates into CASSLGVRSPLHF.

The J gene is TRBJ1-6, the V gene TRBV30; 10 bases fit TRBD1. The CDR3 totals 14 residues. J gave up 8 bases and V 8 bases, and 9 bases lay outside the gene matches. Germline V CDR1 and CDR2: GTSNPN, SVGIG (reference sequence). The DNA of the CDR3 is TGTGCCGCGAAGGGACAGGGGCGATATTCACCCCTCCACTTT. Residues: CAAKGQGRYSPLHF. Full variable domain (outside the CDR3, taken from reference TRBV30 and TRBJ1-6): SQTIHQWPATLVQPVGSPLSLECTVEGTSNPNLYWYRQAAGRGLQLLFYSVGIGQISSEVPQNLSASRPQDRQFILSSKKLLLSDSGFYLCAAKGQGRYSPLHFGNGTRLTVT.

For the CDR3, the DNA is TGTGCCAGCAGTCGGGAAGTGGGTTCACCCCTCCACTTT. It translates to CASSREVGSPLHF. The chain joins TRBV2 to TRBJ1-6; D remains unclear. This CDR3 has 13 residues. Germline assignment: CDR1 SNHLY and CDR2 FYNNEI. V lost 5 bases to trimming and J lost 9 bases, with 11 bases between them.

V usage is TRBV7-6 and J usage is TRBJ2-5; 13 bases align to TRBD2. Germline V CDR1 and CDR2: SGHVS, FNYEAQ. The CDR3 loop spans 15 amino acids. V dropped 4 bases and J dropped 3; count of bases not matched to a gene: 2. The CDR3 DNA sequence: TGTGCCAGCAGCTCGGGACTAGCGGGAAAAGAGACCCAGTACTTC. Translated, it gives CASSSGLAGKETQYF. The full variable domain, in which reference TRBV7-6 and TRBJ2-5 provide the parts outside the CDR3, is GAGVSQSPRYKVTKRGQDVALRCDPISGHVSLYWYRQALGQGPEFLTYFNYEAQQDKSGLPNDRFSAERPEGSISTLTIQRTEQRDSAMYRCASSSGLAGKETQYFGPGTRLLVL.

This chain connects TRBV11-2 to TRBJ1-2, with D unresolved. V was pared by 4 bases and J by 8 bases, with 11 bases between. The CDR3 spans 12 residues. Germline CDR1 is SGHAT and CDR2 is FQNNGV. CDR3: CASSSTLGGYTF. The CDR3 DNA follows: TGTGCCAGCAGCTCGACCCTGGGAGGCTACACCTTC.

V is TRBV18 and J is TRBJ2-3; possible D gene TRBD2, 7 bases. CDR1 is KGHSH, CDR2 LQKENI, per germline. Trimming stripped 3 bases from V and 2 bases from J, with 15 bases between. This CDR3 contains 16 residues. CDR3 in DNA: TGTGCCAGCTCACCGAACCGGGCGGGGGCCACAGATACGCAGTATTTT. It specifies CASSPNRAGATDTQYF. The whole variable domain, remainder taken from reference TRBV18 and TRBJ2-3, is NAGVMQNPRHLVRRRGQEARLRCSPMKGHSHVYWYRQLPEEGLKFMVYLQKENIIDESGMPKERFSAEFPKEGPSILRIQQVVRGDSAAYFCASSPNRAGATDTQYFGPGTRLTVL.

The chain couples TRBV7-9 to TRBJ1-5; the D is unclear. The CDR3 contains 18 residues. V was cut by 3 bases and J by 0 bases, with 18 bases left in between. Germline V lookup: CDR1 SEHNR, CDR2 FQNEAQ (reference sequence). CDR3 amino acids: CASSLTTTLKDSNQPQHF. The CDR3 region has the DNA TGTGCCAGCAGCTTGACCACTACTTTAAAGGATAGCAATCAGCCCCAGCATTTT.